These 26 T cell receptor beta chains originate from one sample sequenced in a study of blood T cell repertoires in COVID-19. Assay: immunoSEQ multiplex PCR; the TCRdb copy retains only in-frame clones and omits some. This table holds hundreds of thousands of clones, roughly 90% found once. Source material: peripheral blood. The source is a man between 18 and 35 years old with active or convalescent COVID-19.

The rearrangement joins TRBV19 to TRBJ1-3; TRBD1 might be the D (6 bases). Looked up from germline, CDR1 is LNHDA and CDR2 is SQIVND (reference sequence). V lost 7 bases, J lost 6 bases, and 16 bases lay in between. The length of the CDR3 is 14 residues. The CDR3 nucleotides read TGTGCCAGTACCAGGGGAGATTCATCAAACACCATATATTTT. It codes for CASTRGDSSNTIYF.

The V gene is TRBV7-2, the J gene TRBJ1-5; D gene ambiguous. CDR3 size: 15 residues. CDR1 SGHTA and CDR2 FQGNSA come from the germline V gene. The V gene lost 1 base and the J gene lost 10 bases, with 17 bases spanning the gap. Here the CDR3 reads CASSLGDILPGPQHF. In nucleotides, the CDR3 is TGTGCCAGCAGCTTAGGAGACATCCTTCCGGGACCCCAGCATTTT. Drawing the rest from reference TRBV7-2 and TRBJ1-5, the complete variable domain is GAGVSQSPSNKVTEKGKDVELRCDPISGHTALYWYRQSLGQGLEFLIYFQGNSAPDKSGLPSDRFSAERTGGSVSTLTIQRTQQEDSAVYLCASSLGDILPGPQHFGDGTRLSIL.

The chain links TRBV5-8 to TRBJ2-1; maybe TRBD2 (6 bases). V gave up 0 bases and J gave up 4 bases, with 11 bases separating them. This CDR3 is 15 amino acids long. Germline CDR1 is SGHTS and CDR2 is YDEGEE. The CDR3 protein is CASSLGIAAYNEQFF. The CDR3 bases are TGTGCCAGCAGCTTGGGGATAGCGGCGTACAATGAGCAGTTCTTC.

This chain connects TRBV5-4 to TRBJ2-2, with 7 bases matching TRBD1. The CDR3 loop spans 14 amino acids. The germline CDR1 and CDR2 sequences are SGHNT and YYREEE (reference sequence). Germline trimming cut 5 bases from V and 1 base from J; bases unmatched to any gene: 2. CDR3 amino acids: CASRGQLNTGELFF. As DNA, the CDR3 is TGTGCCAGCAGGGGACAGCTGAACACCGGGGAGCTGTTTTTT. Together with reference TRBV5-4 and TRBJ2-2, the CDR3 gives the full variable domain: ETGVTQSPTHLIKTRGQQVTLRCSSQSGHNTVSWYQQALGQGPQFIFQYYREEENGRGNFPPRFSGLQFPNYSSELNVNALELDDSALYLCASRGQLNTGELFFGEGSRLTVL.

This rearrangement joins TRBV9 to TRBJ2-1; D is unclear. There are 10 residues in the CDR3. V was shortened by 7 bases and J by 7 bases, with 6 bases between the two germline ends. Germline V gene data show CDR1 as SGDLS and CDR2 as YYNGEE. The CDR3 is CASGLNEQFF. The CDR3 region has the DNA TGTGCCAGCGGGCTTAATGAGCAGTTCTTC.

The genes are TRBV28 and TRBJ2-5, with D possibly matching TRBD1 (6 bases). V dropped 3 bases and J dropped 7 bases, with 18 bases sitting between them. The CDR3 sequence is 15 residues long. From germline, CDR1 is MDHEN and CDR2 SYDVKM. DNA for the CDR3: TGTGCCAGCAGTTTTGGGGGCGAGTCCCTCGGGACCCAGTACTTC. This translates into CASSFGGESLGTQYF.

The genes are TRBV2 and TRBJ2-5; 9 bases agree with TRBD1. V gave up 6 bases and J gave up 5 bases; unmatched junction bases: 10. The germline V gene has CDR1 SNHLY and CDR2 FYNNEI. CDR3 size: 15 residues. The chain's CDR3 is CASSKPRTGDETQYF. The CDR3 DNA reads as TGTGCCAGCAGCAAACCACGGACAGGGGACGAGACCCAGTACTTC.

The rearrangement joins TRBV6-5 to TRBJ2-7; 11 nucleotides match TRBD2. This CDR3 is built from 14 residues. Germline V gives CDR1 MNHEY, CDR2 SVGAGI. Trimming removed 6 bases from V and 5 bases from J; junction bases left unmatched: 6. CDR3 DNA sequence: TGTGCCAGCAGGTGGACTAGCGGGCTCAACGAGCAGTACTTC. Translation gives CASRWTSGLNEQYF.

The chain uses TRBV4-1 and TRBJ2-1; no definite D call. Between the trimmed V and J ends, which lost 0 bases and 7 bases, there was a span of 7 bases. Germline lookup yields CDR1 MGHRA and CDR2 YSYEKL. The CDR3 sequence is 13 residues long. Here the CDR3 DNA reads TGCGCCAGCAGCCAAGAGCCCGGGAATGAGCAGTTCTTC. Translated, it gives CASSQEPGNEQFF.

The CDR3 coding sequence is TGTGCCAGCAGCGCAGAGGGGACAGTACTTATCACAGATACGCAGTATTTT. This gives the protein CASSAEGTVLITDTQYF. The chain recombines TRBV9 with TRBJ2-3, with 7 bases matching TRBD1. The germline V gene has CDR1 SGDLS and CDR2 YYNGEE. The CDR3 has 17 amino acids. With 3 bases clipped from V and 2 bases from J, the junction kept 12 bases outside the gene matches.

V usage is TRBV4-1 and J usage is TRBJ2-7; TRBD1 might be the D (6 bases). V shed 1 base and J shed 2 bases, with 12 bases lying between them. The germline gives CDR1 MGHRA, CDR2 YSYEKL. The length of the CDR3 is 15 residues. The CDR3 DNA sequence: TGCGCCAGCAGCCAAGTCTGGGACACCACCTACGAGCAGTACTTC. This encodes CASSQVWDTTYEQYF.

V gene TRBV7-9 combines with J gene TRBJ1-1; perhaps TRBD1 as D (5 bases). Trimming stripped 4 bases from V and 1 base from J, with 10 bases between. The germline CDR1 and CDR2 sequences are SEHNR and FQNEAQ (reference sequence). This CDR3 has 14 residues. CDR3: CASSSRGGNTEAFF. The DNA of the CDR3 is TGTGCCAGCAGCTCCCGGGGGGGGAACACTGAAGCTTTCTTT. The whole variable domain, remainder taken from reference TRBV7-9 and TRBJ1-1, is DTGVSQNPRHKITKRGQNVTFRCDPISEHNRLYWYRQTLGQGPEFLTYFQNEAQLEKSRLLSDRFSAERPKGSFSTLEIQRTEQGDSAMYLCASSSRGGNTEAFFGQGTRLTVV.

The rearrangement links TRBV7-8 to TRBJ2-7; no clear D gene. Germline CDR1 SGHVS, CDR2 FQNEAQ. This CDR3 is built from 13 residues. Trimming stripped 2 bases from V and 3 bases from J, with 8 bases between. CDR3 amino acids: CASSLTQNYEQYF. The CDR3 bases are TGTGCCAGCAGCTTAACCCAGAACTACGAGCAGTACTTC.

The chain joins TRBV4-3 to TRBJ2-7, with a tentative D call TRBD1 (5 bases). The V and J ends lost 2 bases and 4 bases respectively, with 15 bases between them. CDR3 length: 15 amino acids. CDR1 and CDR2 from the germline V gene are LGHNA and YSLEER. Written as DNA, the CDR3 is TGCGCCAGCAGCCAATCAAGGGGTCTCGGTTACGAGCAGTACTTC. Its protein is CASSQSRGLGYEQYF.

The chain recombines TRBV18 with TRBJ2-7; tentative D call: TRBD1 (6 bases). The germline gives CDR1 KGHSH, CDR2 LQKENI. The CDR3 is 14 amino acids. The V end was cut by 3 bases, the J end by 3 bases, with 12 bases between. CDR3 residues: CASSPRQALYEQYF. CDR3 sequence (DNA): TGTGCCAGCTCACCCAGACAGGCCCTCTACGAGCAGTACTTC.

The gene calls are TRBV3-1 (or the pseudogene TRBV3-2) and TRBJ2-3; TRBD1 aligns across 8 bases. V lost 6 bases and J lost 1; bases outside the gene matches: 3. Looked up from germline, CDR1 is LGHDT and CDR2 is YNNKEL (reference sequence). The CDR3 is made up of 14 amino acids. The CDR3: CASRDRVGTDTQYF. CDR3 in DNA: TGTGCCAGCAGGGACAGGGTGGGCACAGATACGCAGTATTTT.

The chain employs TRBV27 and TRBJ2-3; 7 nucleotides align to TRBD2. The V segment lost 7 bases and the J segment 4 bases; nucleotides outside the gene matches: 8. Germline assignment: CDR1 MNHEY and CDR2 SMNVEV (reference sequence). The CDR3 extends over 14 amino acids. Written as DNA, the CDR3 is TGTGCCAGCACCTGGACTAGGACCGCAGATACGCAGTATTTT. Translation gives CASTWTRTADTQYF.

This chain joins TRBV10-3 and TRBJ2-3; perhaps TRBD2 as D (7 bases). V gave up 10 bases and J gave up 1 base, with 12 bases separating them. CDR1 and CDR2 from the germline V gene are ENHRY and SYGVKD. This CDR3 has 13 amino acids. CDR3 protein: CATRGGGTDTQYF. DNA of the CDR3: TGTGCCACCCGAGGGGGGGGCACAGATACGCAGTATTTT.

The rearrangement uses TRBV6-5 and TRBJ1-5; a weak D match, TRBD1 (5 bases). CDR1 is MNHEY, CDR2 SVGAGI, per germline. The V end was cut by 8 bases, the J end by 4 bases, with 15 bases between. The CDR3 totals 14 residues. In nucleotides, the CDR3 is TGTGCCAGCTCAAATTCAGGGTCAAATCAGCCCCAGCATTTT. Amino acids: CASSNSGSNQPQHF.

The chain joins TRBV20-1 to TRBJ2-7; TRBD1 matches at 7 bases. Germline V CDR1 and CDR2: DFQATT, SNEGSKA (reference sequence). V gave up 5 bases and J gave up 9 bases; unmatched junction bases: 4. CDR3 size: 10 residues. The CDR3 loop reads CSAGSGGQYF. CDR3 in DNA: TGCAGTGCTGGCTCAGGGGGGCAGTACTTC.

This clone has only one observation. V gene TRBV4-1 combines with J gene TRBJ1-1; 7 bases align to TRBD1. Germline V gene lookup returns CDR1 MGHRA and CDR2 YSYEKL. This CDR3 spans 13 amino acids. Trimming at V came to 2 bases and at J to 11 bases, leaving 8 bases not matched to a gene. The CDR3, as DNA: TGCGCCAGCAGCCAATCTGTACAGGGGATGGCTTTCTTT. This codes for CASSQSVQGMAFF.

This rearrangement joins TRBV4-1 to TRBJ1-4; 8 bases fit TRBD1. The germline CDR1 and CDR2 sequences are MGHRA and YSYEKL. The CDR3 spans 15 residues. Unmatched junction bases numbered 13, after V lost 5 bases and J lost 11 bases. The chain's CDR3 is CASSGAHRGDFKLFF. Written as DNA, the CDR3 is TGCGCCAGCAGCGGAGCGCACAGGGGGGACTTTAAACTGTTTTTT.

Written as DNA, the CDR3 is TGTGCCAGTAGTATCGGGTTTATGAACACTGAAGCTTTCTTT. Its translation is CASSIGFMNTEAFF. The chain uses TRBV19 and TRBJ1-1; no clear D gene. With 3 bases removed from V and 0 bases from J, the gap between germline ends came to 8 bases. The CDR3 totals 14 residues. CDR1 is LNHDA and CDR2 is SQIVND in the germline V gene (reference sequence).

V usage is TRBV29-1 and J usage is TRBJ2-5; D not resolved. The CDR3 is 12 residues long. CDR1 and CDR2 (germline): SQVTM, ANQGSEA. V was cut by 8 bases and J by 4 bases, with 14 bases left in between. CDR3 in DNA: TGCAGCTTCTCGCCCAAGAGAGAGACCCAGTACTTC. Translation: CSFSPKRETQYF.

The rearrangement links TRBV4-1 to TRBJ2-1; a weak D match, TRBD1 (6 bases). Germline lookup yields CDR1 MGHRA and CDR2 YSYEKL. The CDR3 extends over 13 amino acids. V was shortened by 2 bases and J by 7 bases, with 9 bases between the two germline ends. CDR3: CASSQSGVNEQFF. CDR3 DNA sequence: TGCGCCAGCAGCCAATCAGGGGTGAATGAGCAGTTCTTC.

The chain recombines TRBV19 with TRBJ2-2, with a possible D match to TRBD1 (5 bases). This CDR3 contains 15 residues. V gave up 2 bases and J gave up 4 bases, with 11 bases separating them. Germline V gene lookup returns CDR1 LNHDA and CDR2 SQIVND (reference sequence). CDR3 sequence: CASSILPGFTGELFF. CDR3 in DNA: TGTGCCAGTAGTATACTACCAGGGTTCACCGGGGAGCTGTTTTTT.